This T cell receptor beta chain emerged from a study of tumor-infiltrating lymphocytes in primary liver carcinoma (TCRdb year 2017). Regarding the complete study: Of the five patients, three men and two women aged 30 to 69 years, four had hepatocellular carcinoma and one had combined HCC and intrahepatic cholangiocarcinoma. The five patients had tumors of stage T1-T3 N0M0, with maximum diameters ranging from about 4 to 11 cm. Each sample produced roughly 3.65 to 7.5 million productive TCRbeta reads, and read depth showed no significant difference between tissue types. TCRbeta repertoire sequencing, expression microarrays and whole-exome sequencing were combined in the study across five regions of each liver tumor, with adjacent normal tissue and blood also included. TCRbeta repertoire sequencing covered about 35 specimens from 5 patients: roughly 25 tumor regions, 5 adjacent noncancerous liver tissues and 5 peripheral blood samples. To link TCRbeta repertoire diversity to the local molecular phenotype, the 20 to 25 tumor region samples were profiled with Agilent mRNA microarrays. High reproducibility was observed for the technical replicate repertoires, with mean shared-clone rates around 0.9 and correlation coefficients above 0.95. Study-wide conclusions, independent of this receptor: Repertoire overlap was higher between tumor regions (mean roughly 35%) than tumor-adjacent (approximately 17%) or tumor-blood (about 14%) pairs, consistent with antigen-driven expansion. The top 250 clones accounted for a significantly greater share of the repertoire in tumors than in blood (p = 0.039). Because sequencing covered only the TCR beta chain and unpaired alpha chains were not captured, true repertoire diversity is likely underestimated. Because the samples were bulk and unsorted, CD4+ and CD8+ T cell repertoires could not be compared. Only about 7-24% of top clones were found in all five regions of a tumor, suggesting spatial heterogeneity of tumor-infiltrating T cells. Only 4 or 5 patients were included in the study, and the authors note that the findings should be validated in a larger study.

A constant-region primer and ProtoScript II reverse transcriptase were used to reverse-transcribe TCRbeta-specific cDNA from about 530 ng total RNA. Construction of the TCRbeta libraries relied on three nested rounds of multiplex PCR, following a slightly modified ARM-PCR procedure. Multiplex TRBV1-TRBV30 forward primers and a Cbeta reverse primer were used in the first two PCR rounds, each of which was run for roughly 10 cycles. A final 25-cycle PCR with Deep VentR polymerase added sample barcodes and Illumina adapters. Before sequencing, amplicons of 200-500 bp were gel-purified using a QIAquick gel extraction kit. The TCRbeta amplicons were sequenced with 250-bp paired-end reads on an Illumina HiSeq 2500. The source study handled its data this way. To recover full CDR3 sequences, reads were quality-trimmed using Trimmomatic v0.33 and paired reads were then merged using FLASH v1.2.11. V, D and J germline segments were assigned to the rearranged TCRbeta sequences by MiGEC v1.2.1b. Clonotype statistics, along with Shannon-Wiener diversity indices, were calculated using VDJtools v1.0.0. To reduce sampling bias, subsequent analyses other than the diversity analysis used only the 250 most abundant clonotypes in each sample. In-frame beta chains were kept once TCRdb had trimmed the public reads at Q25 with fastp and called clones with MiXCR. Here each entry gathers all rows of one CDR3 protein and keeps the most common genes and DNA. The V and J calls and clone size are TCRdb's, not the authors'. This sample is represented by under 200,000 distinct CDR3 sequences; roughly 80% of them were singletons. The ten biggest clones cover 15% to 20% of the sample.

Total RNA and DNA were co-extracted without cell sorting from roughly 20-30 mg of bulk tissue using the AllPrep DNA/RNA mini kit. Surgical resection was performed in China between November 2015 and March 2016 on roughly 5 patients with histopathologically diagnosed primary liver carcinoma. At the time of sampling, the patients had chronic HBV infection and had not received any treatment. Each tumor was sampled at five spatially separated regions: the tumor centre plus the superior, inferior, left-lateral and right-lateral poles. Histology showed that every tumor sample contained more than 75% viable tumor cells. Pieces of fresh tumor and adjacent tissue were cut in half, with one half kept in RNAlater at -80 degrees C and the other half sent for histology. From a lookup of the germline V gene (reference sequence), CDR1 and CDR2 are GTSNPN and SVGIG. CDR3 length: 14 amino acids, cysteine to phenylalanine. CDR3 DNA is the only sequence kept; it has 42 bases, read in frame from the first base.

Details on this clonotype: Its antigen remains undetermined. Relative to the germline gene, one junction end is altered; a read error may explain this.

The TCR sequence derives from a man aged 40-49 years with primary liver carcinoma and hepatitis B virus infection. The sequence is built from TRBV30 and TRBJ2-5; the D segment is perhaps TRBD1 or TRBD2, each sharing 6 matched bases. Material: tumor tissue from primary liver carcinoma. The CDR3 reads CDWLKGGRKETQYF. The DNA sequence reads TGTGACTGGCTAAAGGGGGGTCGAAAGGAAACCCAGTACTTC.